A single sample gave rise to the 28 T cell receptor beta chains below, sequenced in a study of cytomegalovirus exposure and HLA in healthy donors (dated by TCRdb to the late 2010s). Preparation of the library involved the immunoSEQ multiplex PCR assay. A mixture of 60 forward primers for TCR Vbeta segments and 13 reverse primers for TCR Jbeta segments was used in the multiplex PCR. TCRdb's version of the immuneACCESS table is confined to in-frame rearrangements and falls short of the full clone set. An unresolved V gene accounts for under half of the shortfall where checked; the remainder is of unknown origin. Counted in this sample were 90,000 to 140,000 clones; 83% of them appeared once. The ten largest clones represent roughly 6% of the sample. The sequencing input was PBMCs. These receptors all come from a young man in good health and CMV-seronegative.

The V gene is TRBV6-5, the J gene TRBJ1-1, with 9 bases aligning to TRBD1. Germline V gene sequence: CDR1 MNHEY, CDR2 SVGAGI. Unmatched junction bases numbered 7, after V lost 4 bases and J lost 4 bases. This CDR3 region has 15 residues. The CDR3 region is CASSSGTGLFTEAFF. The CDR3, as DNA: TGTGCCAGCAGTTCCGGGACAGGGTTATTCACTGAAGCTTTCTTT.

This clone has a single count. J is TRBJ2-2 and V is TRBV15, with a weak D call TRBD1 (6 bases). V lost 7 bases and J lost 0, with 9 bases in between. CDR1 is LNHNV and CDR2 is YYDKDF in the germline V gene (reference sequence). The CDR3 extends over 14 amino acids. The CDR3 nucleotides read TGTGCCACCACCTGGGACACGAACACCGGGGAGCTGTTTTTT. Protein sequence: CATTWDTNTGELFF.

This clone was observed once. The chain recombines TRBV14 with TRBJ1-3; D uncertain. Trimming took 5 bases from V and 0 from J, leaving 8 bases between them. In germline, CDR1 is SGHDN, CDR2 FVKESK. The CDR3 is 14 amino acids. CDR3 in amino acids: CASSKRLSGNTIYF. As DNA, the CDR3 is TGTGCCAGCAGCAAACGACTCTCTGGAAACACCATATATTTT.

This sequence joins TRBV5-1 and TRBJ2-7; D gene unclear. CDR3 size: 12 residues. Germline V gene sequence: CDR1 SGHRS, CDR2 YFSETQ. Trimming shortened V by 2 bases and J by 6 bases, and 9 bases separated the two germline ends. CDR3 residues: CASSFDRSEQYF. The CDR3, as DNA: TGCGCCAGCAGCTTTGATCGGAGCGAGCAGTACTTC.

The chain couples TRBV5-1 to TRBJ2-1; perhaps TRBD2 as D (6 bases). The CDR3 has 12 residues. Germline V gene data show CDR1 as SGHRS and CDR2 as YFSETQ. V lost 7 bases to trimming and J lost 5 bases, with 10 bases between them. The CDR3 sequence is CASLEGNNEQFF. The CDR3 DNA follows: TGCGCCAGCCTGGAGGGGAACAATGAGCAGTTCTTC.

The chain uses TRBV18 and TRBJ1-3, with 7 nucleotides matching TRBD1. J gave up 0 bases and V 3 bases, and 5 bases lay outside the gene matches. The CDR3 is 16 residues long. In germline, CDR1 is KGHSH, CDR2 LQKENI. CDR3 amino acids: CASSPGQVPSGNTIYF. CDR3 nucleotide sequence: TGTGCCAGCTCACCCGGACAGGTCCCCTCTGGAAACACCATATATTTT.

The J gene is TRBJ1-2, the V gene TRBV7-9; TRBD1 matches 9 bases. The CDR3 is 15 residues long. With 5 bases clipped from V and 5 bases from J, the junction kept 9 bases outside the gene matches. The germline V gene has CDR1 SEHNR and CDR2 FQNEAQ (reference sequence). The CDR3 protein is CASSRTGGVSYGYTF. The CDR3, as DNA: TGTGCCAGCAGCCGTACAGGGGGCGTTTCGTATGGCTACACCTTC. The full variable domain, completed using reference TRBV7-9 and TRBJ1-2, is DTGVSQNPRHKITKRGQNVTFRCDPISEHNRLYWYRQTLGQGPEFLTYFQNEAQLEKSRLLSDRFSAERPKGSFSTLEIQRTEQGDSAMYLCASSRTGGVSYGYTFGSGTRLTVV.

V is TRBV6-5 and J is TRBJ1-2; 9 nucleotides align to TRBD1. V lost 4 bases and J lost 6; bases outside the gene matches: 3. Germline V gene lookup returns CDR1 MNHEY and CDR2 SVGAGI. The CDR3 consists of 13 residues. This CDR3 reads CASSSGQGDGYTF. As DNA, the CDR3 is TGTGCCAGCAGTTCGGGACAGGGAGATGGCTACACCTTC.

The chain links TRBV2 to TRBJ1-2, with 7 bases fitting TRBD1. Germline V gives CDR1 SNHLY, CDR2 FYNNEI. V shed 7 bases, J shed 4 bases, and the junction held 6 bases outside the gene matches. The CDR3 is 13 residues long. CDR3 in DNA: TGTGCCAGCATTATGACAGGGAGCTATGGCTACACCTTC. Translated: CASIMTGSYGYTF.

J is TRBJ1-5 and V is TRBV13, with 12 bases identical to TRBD1. V was pared by 5 bases and J by 6 bases, with 5 bases of the junction left unmatched. The CDR3 runs to 15 residues. Germline V gives CDR1 PRHDT, CDR2 FYEKMQ (reference sequence). The CDR3 sequence is CASSPGTGGPQPQHF. The CDR3 DNA is TGTGCCAGCAGCCCCGGGACAGGGGGCCCTCAGCCCCAGCATTTT.

This rearrangement joins TRBV5-1 to TRBJ1-1, with D possibly TRBD1 on 6 matching bases. V lost 2 bases and J lost 4, with 9 bases in between. The germline V gene has CDR1 SGHRS and CDR2 YFSETQ. This CDR3 region has 13 residues. The CDR3 region is CASSLTGSTEAFF. DNA for the CDR3: TGCGCCAGCAGCTTAACAGGGAGCACTGAAGCTTTCTTT.

This chain joins TRBV7-9 and TRBJ2-1; D unclear. Germline CDR1 and CDR2: SEHNR and FQNEAQ (reference sequence). The germline V and J ends were trimmed by 5 bases and 9 bases, with 11 bases remaining between them. CDR3 length equals 12 residues. In DNA, the CDR3 is TGTGCCAGCAGCCCCCCTGAGCTTGAGCAGTTCTTC. Its translation: CASSPPELEQFF.

The chain carries TRBV19 and TRBJ1-2; 9 positions agree with TRBD1. Losses at the gene ends were 7 bases for V and 5 bases for J; bases not matched to a gene: 11. This CDR3 has 15 amino acids. Germline loops: CDR1 LNHDA, CDR2 SQIVND (reference sequence). CDR3 residues: CASTNKRDRAYGYTF. Written as DNA, the CDR3 is TGTGCCAGTACCAATAAAAGGGACAGGGCTTATGGCTACACCTTC.

Only a few counts were recorded for this clone. V is TRBV11-3 and J is TRBJ2-5; 10 bases match TRBD1. J gave up 5 bases and V 10 bases, and 7 bases lay outside the gene matches. This CDR3 contains 13 residues. CDR1 SGHNT and CDR2 YENEEA come from the germline V gene. DNA of the CDR3: TGTGCCATCGAGGGACAGGGGAAGGAGACCCAGTACTTC. It codes for CAIEGQGKETQYF.

CDR3 residues: CASSPSGRADTQYF. DNA for the CDR3: TGTGCCAGCAGCCCTAGCGGGAGGGCAGATACGCAGTATTTT. The genes are TRBV9 and TRBJ2-3; TRBD2 matches at 12 bases. Trimming took 4 bases from V and 4 from J; bases not matched to a gene: 1. The CDR3 contains 14 residues. CDR1 is SGDLS and CDR2 is YYNGEE in the germline V gene.

This chain links TRBV7-2 with TRBJ2-7; D not certain. From germline, CDR1 is SGHTA and CDR2 FQGNSA. The CDR3 has 13 residues. V was pared by 0 bases and J by 6 bases, with 9 bases between. The CDR3 loop reads CASSLARQSEQYF. The DNA for the CDR3 is TGTGCCAGCAGCTTAGCGAGGCAAAGCGAGCAGTACTTC.

This clone was seen just once. This sequence joins TRBV9 and TRBJ2-7; 7 bases are a match to TRBD1. Germline assignment: CDR1 SGDLS and CDR2 YYNGEE. With 0 bases clipped from V and 4 bases from J, the junction kept 4 bases outside the gene matches. The CDR3 covers 14 residues. This CDR3 reads CASSVAQGEYEQYF. DNA for the CDR3: TGTGCCAGCAGCGTAGCCCAGGGGGAGTACGAGCAGTACTTC.

The gene calls are TRBV27 and TRBJ2-5; 7 positions agree with TRBD2. V lost 4 bases to trimming and J lost 5 bases; unmatched junction nucleotides: 10. CDR1 and CDR2 from the germline V gene are MNHEY and SMNVEV (reference sequence). This CDR3 spans 15 amino acids. The CDR3 here is CASSYSGGMGETQYF. The CDR3 nucleotides read TGTGCCAGCAGTTACTCCGGGGGGATGGGCGAGACCCAGTACTTC.

The chain combines TRBV9 with TRBJ2-7; D perhaps matches TRBD1 (5 bases). V lost 4 bases and J lost 1, with 12 bases in between. The CDR3 consists of 14 residues. The germline gives CDR1 SGDLS, CDR2 YYNGEE. CDR3 coding DNA: TGTGCCAGCAGCAAAGGCAGGGCATCCTACGAGCAGTACTTC. Its protein is CASSKGRASYEQYF.

V and J are TRBV13 and TRBJ2-7; 8 bases fit TRBD1. J was trimmed by 2 bases and V by 5 bases; bases with no gene match: 11. Germline V gene sequence: CDR1 PRHDT, CDR2 FYEKMQ (reference sequence). CDR3 length: 16 amino acids. The CDR3 nucleotides are TGTGCCAGCAGCCTCCGACAGGGGCCTACCCCCTACGAGCAGTACTTC. Translation: CASSLRQGPTPYEQYF. The variable domain in full, with the rest retrieved from reference TRBV13 and TRBJ2-7, is AAGVIQSPRHLIKEKRETATLKCYPIPRHDTVYWYQQGPGQDPQFLISFYEKMQSDKGSIPDRFSAQQFSDYHSELNMSSLELGDSALYFCASSLRQGPTPYEQYFGPGTRLTVT.

The chain combines TRBV18 with TRBJ2-7; D remains unclear. Germline loops: CDR1 KGHSH, CDR2 LQKENI. CDR3 length equals 14 residues. Trimming left V 3 bases short and J 0 bases short, with 9 bases between. Here the CDR3 reads CASSPQLYSYEQYF. The CDR3 region has the DNA TGTGCCAGCTCACCTCAACTGTACTCCTACGAGCAGTACTTC.

The chain couples TRBV4-1 to TRBJ2-1, with 7 bases lining up with TRBD2. CDR1 is MGHRA and CDR2 is YSYEKL in the germline V gene. CDR3 length: 14 residues. Trimming removed 6 bases from V and 4 bases from J; junction bases left unmatched: 6. CDR3 protein: CASRGGSTYNEQFF. CDR3 sequence (DNA): TGCGCCAGCAGGGGAGGGTCGACTTACAATGAGCAGTTCTTC.

The chain is built from TRBV9 and TRBJ2-7; TRBD2 is a possible D gene (6 bases). V was trimmed by 4 bases and J by 4 bases, leaving 21 bases between them. Germline CDR1 is SGDLS and CDR2 is YYNGEE. There are 16 residues in the CDR3. The CDR3 coding sequence is TGTGCCAGCAGCTCCCGGCTAGCGTCCCCCAGTTACGAGCAGTACTTC. It translates to CASSSRLASPSYEQYF. The full variable domain, its missing parts supplied by reference TRBV9 and TRBJ2-7, is DSGVTQTPKHLITATGQRVTLRCSPRSGDLSVYWYQQSLDQGLQFLIQYYNGEERAKGNILERFSAQQFPDLHSELNLSSLELGDSALYFCASSSRLASPSYEQYFGPGTRLTVT.

The chain employs TRBV6-5 and TRBJ2-7; 8 bases are a match to TRBD2. Trimming cost V 7 bases and J 2 bases; bases outside gene matches: 4. The CDR3 is 13 residues long. Germline V lookup: CDR1 MNHEY, CDR2 SVGAGI. The CDR3 region is CASTGGGPYEQYF. CDR3 DNA sequence: TGTGCCAGCACGGGGGGGGGCCCCTACGAGCAGTACTTC.

V is TRBV11-2 and J is TRBJ1-5; TRBD1 matches at 9 bases. In germline, CDR1 is SGHAT, CDR2 FQNNGV. There are 16 residues in the CDR3. The V gene end was trimmed by 4 bases and the J gene end by 6 bases; junction bases not matched to a gene: 10. CDR3 nucleotide sequence: TGTGCCAGCAGCTCAAATACCGGGACAGGGTTTCAGCCCCAGCATTTT. This sequence encodes CASSSNTGTGFQPQHF. The whole variable domain, remainder taken from reference TRBV11-2 and TRBJ1-5, is EAGVAQSPRYKIIEKRQSVAFWCNPISGHATLYWYQQILGQGPKLLIQFQNNGVVDDSQLPKDRFSAERLKGVDSTLKIQPAKLEDSAVYLCASSSNTGTGFQPQHFGDGTRLSIL.

This sequence joins TRBV15 and TRBJ2-3; D is possibly TRBD2 (5 bases). The V and J ends lost 0 bases and 0 bases respectively, with 7 bases between them. The CDR3 runs to 15 residues. Germline loops: CDR1 LNHNV, CDR2 YYDKDF (reference sequence). DNA of the CDR3: TGTGCCACCAGCAGAGATCGGGGAAGCACAGATACGCAGTATTTT. Encoded protein: CATSRDRGSTDTQYF.

The chain couples TRBV29-1 to TRBJ1-2; possibly TRBD1 for D (5 bases). V was shortened by 7 bases and J by 8 bases, with 11 bases between the two germline ends. CDR1 is SQVTM and CDR2 is ANQGSEA in the germline V gene. The CDR3 covers 10 residues. The CDR3 region is CSAGTGGYTF. The CDR3 region has the DNA TGCAGCGCCGGGACTGGAGGCTACACCTTC. The full variable domain, with the rest looked up from reference TRBV29-1 and TRBJ1-2, is SAVISQKPSRDICQRGTSLTIQCQVDSQVTMMFWYRQQPGQSLTLIATANQGSEATYESGFVIDKFPISRPNLTFSTLTVSNMSPEDSSIYLCSAGTGGYTFGSGTRLTVV.

The chain uses TRBV27 and TRBJ1-1, with TRBD1 matching 12 bases. From germline, CDR1 is MNHEY and CDR2 SMNVEV (reference sequence). CDR3 length: 14 amino acids. The trim removed 6 bases at V and 5 bases at J, leaving 4 bases unmatched. The CDR3 region is CASSKGQGATEAFF. CDR3 DNA: TGTGCCAGCAGCAAGGGACAGGGGGCTACTGAAGCTTTCTTT.